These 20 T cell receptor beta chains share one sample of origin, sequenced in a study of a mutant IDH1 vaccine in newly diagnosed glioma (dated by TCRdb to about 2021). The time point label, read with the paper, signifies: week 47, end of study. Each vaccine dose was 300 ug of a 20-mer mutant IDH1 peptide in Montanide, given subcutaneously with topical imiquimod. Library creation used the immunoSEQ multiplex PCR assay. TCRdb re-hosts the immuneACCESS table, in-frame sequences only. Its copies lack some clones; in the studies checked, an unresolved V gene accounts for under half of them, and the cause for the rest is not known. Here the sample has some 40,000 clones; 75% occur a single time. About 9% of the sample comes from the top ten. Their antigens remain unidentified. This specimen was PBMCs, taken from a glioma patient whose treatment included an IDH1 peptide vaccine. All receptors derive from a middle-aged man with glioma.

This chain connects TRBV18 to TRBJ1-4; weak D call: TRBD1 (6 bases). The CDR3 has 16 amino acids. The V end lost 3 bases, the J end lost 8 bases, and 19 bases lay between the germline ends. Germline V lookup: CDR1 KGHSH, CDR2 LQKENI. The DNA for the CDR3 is TGTGCCAGCTCACCCGCAATGGCAGGGGTTCGAGAAAAACTGTTTTTT. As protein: CASSPAMAGVREKLFF.

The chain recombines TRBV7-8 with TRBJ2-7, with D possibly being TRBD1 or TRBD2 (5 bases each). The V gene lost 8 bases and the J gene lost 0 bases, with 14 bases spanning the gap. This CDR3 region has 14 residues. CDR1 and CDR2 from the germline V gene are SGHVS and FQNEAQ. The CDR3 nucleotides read TGTGCCAGCGCTCCCGGGACGGGCTCCTACGAGCAGTACGTC. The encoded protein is CASAPGTGSYEQYV.

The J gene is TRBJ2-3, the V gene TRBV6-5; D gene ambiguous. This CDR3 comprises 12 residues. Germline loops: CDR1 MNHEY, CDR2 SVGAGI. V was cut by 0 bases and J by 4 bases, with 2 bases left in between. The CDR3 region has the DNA TGTGCCAGCAGTTACTCGTCAGATACGCAGTATTTT. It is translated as CASSYSSDTQYF.

CDR3 region: CASSPRQGALGEQYF. DNA of the CDR3: TGCGCCAGCAGTCCAAGACAGGGGGCATTGGGAGAGCAGTACTTC. V gene TRBV5-1 combines with J gene TRBJ2-7, with 10 nucleotides matching TRBD1. The J segment lost 7 bases and the V segment lost 5 bases, leaving 12 bases of the junction unmatched. The CDR3 contains 15 residues. Germline V gives CDR1 SGHRS, CDR2 YFSETQ.

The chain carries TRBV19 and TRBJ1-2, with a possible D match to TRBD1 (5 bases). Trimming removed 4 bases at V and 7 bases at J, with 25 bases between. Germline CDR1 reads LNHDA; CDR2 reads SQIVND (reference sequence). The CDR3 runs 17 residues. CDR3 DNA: TGTGCCAGTAGTAACAAGCCCGGGACTCCCTTCGTCGGTGGCTACACCTTC. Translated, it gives CASSNKPGTPFVGGYTF.

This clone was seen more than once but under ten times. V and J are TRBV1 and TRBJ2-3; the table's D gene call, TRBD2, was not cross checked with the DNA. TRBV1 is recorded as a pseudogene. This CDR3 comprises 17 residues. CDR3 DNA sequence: TGCACCAGCAGCCAACCTGGACTAGCGGGAGTTACAGATACGCAGTATTTT. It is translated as CTSSQPGLAGVTDTQYF.

CDR3 in amino acids: CASSLKAGGPLTQYF. The CDR3 nucleotides are TGTGCCAGCAGCTTAAAAGCGGGAGGGCCCCTGACGCAGTATTTT. J is TRBJ2-3 and V is TRBV7-2; TRBD2 matches at 10 bases. The length of the CDR3 is 15 residues. V lost 2 bases to trimming and J lost 9 bases; unmatched junction nucleotides: 8. CDR1 SGHTA and CDR2 FQGNSA come from the germline V gene.

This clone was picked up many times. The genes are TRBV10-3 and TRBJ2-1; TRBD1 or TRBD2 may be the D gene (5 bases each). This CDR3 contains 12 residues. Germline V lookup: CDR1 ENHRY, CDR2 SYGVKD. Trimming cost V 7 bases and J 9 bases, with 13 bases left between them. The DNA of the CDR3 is TGTGCCATCATAAGCCAGAGGGGTGAGCAGTTCTTC. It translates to CAIISQRGEQFF.

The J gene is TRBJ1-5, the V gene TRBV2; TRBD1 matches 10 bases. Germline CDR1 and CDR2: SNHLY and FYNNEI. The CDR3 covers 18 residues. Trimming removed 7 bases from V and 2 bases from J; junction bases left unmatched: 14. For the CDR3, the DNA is TGTGCCAGCAAGACCACGACCAACGGACAGGGGGGCAATCAGCCCCAGCATTTT. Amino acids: CASKTTTNGQGGNQPQHF.

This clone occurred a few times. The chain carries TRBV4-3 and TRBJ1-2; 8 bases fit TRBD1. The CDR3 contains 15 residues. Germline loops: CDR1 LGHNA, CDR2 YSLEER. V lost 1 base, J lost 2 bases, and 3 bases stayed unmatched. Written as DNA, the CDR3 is TGCGCCAGCAGCCAAGGACAGGGGACCAACTATGGCTACACCTTC. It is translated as CASSQGQGTNYGYTF.

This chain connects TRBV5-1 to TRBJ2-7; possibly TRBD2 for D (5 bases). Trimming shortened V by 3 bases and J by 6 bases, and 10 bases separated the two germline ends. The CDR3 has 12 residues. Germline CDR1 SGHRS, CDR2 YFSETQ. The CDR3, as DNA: TGCGCCAGCAGCTCCGGGAACCGCGAGCAGTACTTC. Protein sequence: CASSSGNREQYF.

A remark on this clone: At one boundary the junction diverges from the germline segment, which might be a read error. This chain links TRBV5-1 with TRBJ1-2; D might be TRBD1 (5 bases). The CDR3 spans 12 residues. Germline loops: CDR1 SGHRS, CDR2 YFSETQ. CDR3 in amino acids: CASPPCGLGDAF. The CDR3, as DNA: TGCGCCAGCCCCCCCTGCGGGTTAGGGGACGCCTTC. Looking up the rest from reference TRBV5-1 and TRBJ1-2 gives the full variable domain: KAGVTQTPRYLIKTRGQQVTLSCSPISGHRSVSWYQQTPGQGLQFLFEYFSETQRNKGNFPGRFSGRQFSNSRSEMNVSTLELGDSALYLCASPPCGLGDAFGSGTRLTVV.

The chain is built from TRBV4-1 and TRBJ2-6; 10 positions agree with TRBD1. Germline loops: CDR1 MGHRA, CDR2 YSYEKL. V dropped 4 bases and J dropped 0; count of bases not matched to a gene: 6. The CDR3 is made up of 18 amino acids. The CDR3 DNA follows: TGCGCCAGCAGCCCTACGGGACAGGGGTTCTCTGGGGCCAACGTCCTGACTTTC. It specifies CASSPTGQGFSGANVLTF.

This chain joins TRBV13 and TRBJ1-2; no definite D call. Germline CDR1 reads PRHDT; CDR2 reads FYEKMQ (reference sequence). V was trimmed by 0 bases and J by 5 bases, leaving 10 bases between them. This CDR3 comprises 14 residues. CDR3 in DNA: TGTGCCAGCAGCTTAGGCATCCAACTTTATGGCTACACCTTC. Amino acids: CASSLGIQLYGYTF.

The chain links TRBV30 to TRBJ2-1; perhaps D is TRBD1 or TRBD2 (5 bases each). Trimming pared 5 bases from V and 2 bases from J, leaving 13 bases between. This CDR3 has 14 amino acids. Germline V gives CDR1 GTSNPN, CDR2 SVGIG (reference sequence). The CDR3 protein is CAWDREGTYNEQFF. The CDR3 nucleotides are TGTGCCTGGGACCGAGAGGGGACCTACAATGAGCAGTTCTTC.

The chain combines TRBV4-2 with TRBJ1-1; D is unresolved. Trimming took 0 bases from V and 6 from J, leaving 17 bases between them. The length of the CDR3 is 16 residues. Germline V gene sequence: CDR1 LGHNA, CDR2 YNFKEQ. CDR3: CASSQDLSPRFAEAFF. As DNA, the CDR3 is TGTGCCAGCAGCCAAGATTTATCTCCCCGATTCGCTGAAGCTTTCTTT.

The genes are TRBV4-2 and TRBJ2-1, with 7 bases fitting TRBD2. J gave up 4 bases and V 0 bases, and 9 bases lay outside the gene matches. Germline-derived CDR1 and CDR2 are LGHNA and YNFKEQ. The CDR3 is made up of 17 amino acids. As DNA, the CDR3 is TGTGCCAGCAGCCAAGATCAGGTCGGGGGGACGTACAATGAGCAGTTCTTC. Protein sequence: CASSQDQVGGTYNEQFF.

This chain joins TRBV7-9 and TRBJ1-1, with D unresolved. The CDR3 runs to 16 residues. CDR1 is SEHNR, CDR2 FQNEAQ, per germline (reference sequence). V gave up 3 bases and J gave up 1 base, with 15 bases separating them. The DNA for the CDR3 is TGTGCCAGCAGCTTGGCATTCGGGCTACGGAACACTGAAGCTTTCTTT. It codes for CASSLAFGLRNTEAFF.

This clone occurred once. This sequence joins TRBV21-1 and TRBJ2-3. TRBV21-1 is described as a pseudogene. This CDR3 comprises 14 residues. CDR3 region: CASSIWSGADTQYF. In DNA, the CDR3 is TGTGCCAGCAGCATTTGGTCGGGCGCAGATACGCAGTATTTT.

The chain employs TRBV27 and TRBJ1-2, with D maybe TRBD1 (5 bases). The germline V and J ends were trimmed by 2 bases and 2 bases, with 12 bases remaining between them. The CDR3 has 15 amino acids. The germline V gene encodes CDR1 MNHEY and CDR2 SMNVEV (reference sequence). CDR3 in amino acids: CASSLRPDINYGYTF. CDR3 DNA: TGTGCCAGCAGTTTACGCCCGGACATCAACTATGGCTACACCTTC.